This T cell receptor beta chain was recorded in a study of cytomegalovirus exposure and HLA in healthy donors. Overall study context: Early released data had about 85 million unique TCRs, all coming from HLA-typed donors.

Study-wide findings and caveats: According to an earlier analysis, most TCR beta V segments yielded productive rearrangements about 87% or about 30% of the time.

The PCR used 60 Vbeta and 13 Jbeta primers. TCRdb's table, derived via immunoSEQ multiplex PCR, lists solely in-frame clones and lacks some. The sample has over 150,000 clones; about 80% are singletons. With respect to this clone: The antigen remains unidentified.

Germline CDR1 is MNHNS and CDR2 is SASEGT. CDR3 length: 12 amino acids. V lost 7 bases to trimming and J lost 8 bases, with 14 bases between them. The clonotype originates from a woman aged 55-69 years in good health and CMV-seropositive. The V call is TRBV6-1, the J call TRBJ1-1; a possible D gene is TRBD1 (5 bases). The sequencing input was PBMCs. The CDR3: CASTLTGGEAFF. The CDR3, as DNA: TGTGCCAGCACCCTAACGGGGGGGGAAGCTTTCTTT.